The 20 T cell receptor beta chains given below trace back to one sample, sequenced in a study of regulatory T cells in long-lasting Graves disease. Both iRepertoire HTBI primers and Arm-PCR of CDR3 regions were used to build the TCR beta libraries. From the multiplex PCR reads, TCRdb called clonotypes with MiXCR, one entry per CDR3 protein. This sample has about 620,000 distinct CDR3 sequences, with around 15% found just once. The time point was: newly diagnosed GD, antithyroid drugs for less than 3 months. Following extraction of RNA from PBMCs, that RNA was used to make the TCR library. The sample was also linked to a second study, of T cells in Graves' hyperthyroidism and ophthalmopathy.

This specimen consisted of peripheral blood mononuclear cells (PBMCs), obtained at new diagnosis, from a patient treated with antithyroid drugs. Receptors were obtained from a woman in her 30s with Graves disease.

This chain uses TRBV5-6 with TRBJ2-7; possibly TRBD2 for D (6 bases). This CDR3 has 14 amino acids. V shed 3 bases and J shed 5 bases, with 15 bases lying between them. The germline V gene has CDR1 SGHDT and CDR2 YYEEEE. CDR3: CASSSGLALDEQYF. CDR3 DNA: TGTGCCAGCAGCTCGGGACTGGCCTTAGACGAGCAGTACTTC.

CDR3 coding DNA: TGTGCCAGCAGTGTAAGGATACGCTATGGCTACACCTTC. Residues: CASSVRIRYGYTF. This rearrangement joins TRBV12-3 or TRBV12-4 to TRBJ1-2; D not resolved. This CDR3 is 13 amino acids long. V was trimmed by 5 bases and J by 4 bases, leaving 11 bases between them.

Ten or more counts support this clonotype. V gene TRBV10-3 combines with J gene TRBJ2-1; 10 nucleotides align to TRBD1. Trimming cost V 3 bases and J 4 bases; bases outside gene matches: 3. The CDR3 spans 15 residues. Germline V gene sequence: CDR1 ENHRY, CDR2 SYGVKD. The CDR3 DNA reads as TGTGCCATCAGTGATGGACAGGGGGGATACAATGAGCAGTTCTTC. It translates to CAISDGQGGYNEQFF.

This clonotype was observed a single time. The chain combines TRBV24-1 with TRBJ2-1; D is perhaps TRBD2 (6 bases). Looked up from germline, CDR1 is KGHDR and CDR2 is SFDVKD. V was trimmed by 3 bases and J by 4 bases, leaving 24 bases between them. This CDR3 comprises 19 residues. The CDR3 loop is CATSDSPGSLSLGYNEQFF. CDR3 nucleotides: TGTGCCACCAGTGATAGTCCCGGGAGCCTATCCTTGGGGTACAATGAGCAGTTCTTC.

A few counts support this clonotype. The chain combines TRBV5-1 with TRBJ2-7, with D uncertain. The CDR3 runs to 13 residues. Germline values: CDR1 SGHRS, CDR2 YFSETQ. V gave up 0 bases and J gave up 4 bases, with 8 bases separating them. The CDR3 region has the DNA TGCGCCAGCAGCTTGGTAGGGTATTACGAGCAGTACTTC. This gives the protein CASSLVGYYEQYF.

The V call is TRBV29-1, the J call TRBJ2-1; D call uncertain. CDR1 and CDR2 (germline): SQVTM, ANQGSEA. V lost 7 bases, J lost 7 bases, and 20 bases lay in between. The CDR3 runs 14 residues. CDR3: CSADTGSTPNEQFF. Here the CDR3 DNA reads TGCAGCGCGGATACGGGTTCTACACCTAATGAGCAGTTCTTC.

This rearrangement joins TRBV25-1 to TRBJ1-3, with D unresolved. From germline, CDR1 is MGHDK and CDR2 SYGVNS. This CDR3 spans 17 amino acids. Trimming stripped 1 base from V and 4 bases from J, with 17 bases between. The DNA for the CDR3 is TGTGCCAGCAGTGAATCAGGCGGGCGTCGTGTAGGAAACACCATATATTTT. This sequence encodes CASSESGGRRVGNTIYF.

This clonotype has a count of ten or more. The chain carries TRBV7-9 and TRBJ1-5, with D unresolved. Trimming pared 6 bases from V and 0 bases from J, leaving 9 bases between. CDR1 is SEHNR, CDR2 FQNEAQ, per germline (reference sequence). The CDR3 is 14 amino acids. CDR3 nucleotide sequence: TGTGCCAGCAGTCATTTCGATAGCAATCAGCCCCAGCATTTT. Amino acids: CASSHFDSNQPQHF. The complete variable domain, with remaining parts taken from reference TRBV7-9 and TRBJ1-5, reads DTGVSQNPRHKITKRGQNVTFRCDPISEHNRLYWYRQTLGQGPEFLTYFQNEAQLEKSRLLSDRFSAERPKGSFSTLEIQRTEQGDSAMYLCASSHFDSNQPQHFGDGTRLSIL.

This chain uses TRBV3-1 with TRBJ2-5; D is unclear. This CDR3 comprises 13 residues. Per germline, CDR1 LGHDT and CDR2 YNNKEL (reference sequence). The germline V and J ends were trimmed by 2 bases and 4 bases, with 8 bases remaining between them. CDR3: CASSQPPGETQYF. CDR3 bases: TGTGCCAGCAGCCAACCCCCCGGAGAGACCCAGTACTTC.

This clonotype was recorded at least ten times. The rearrangement uses TRBV12-3 or TRBV12-4 and TRBJ2-1; the D is unclear. The V and J ends lost 8 bases and 3 bases respectively, with 11 bases between them. The length of the CDR3 is 13 residues. CDR3 residues: CASRARIYNEQFF. CDR3 bases: TGTGCCAGCCGGGCCCGGATCTACAATGAGCAGTTCTTC.

V is TRBV5-5 and J is TRBJ2-2, with D possibly matching TRBD1 (6 bases). V was pared by 4 bases and J by 3 bases, with 16 bases between. Per germline, CDR1 SGHKS and CDR2 YYEKEE (reference sequence). The CDR3 is made up of 16 amino acids. In DNA form, the CDR3 reads TGTGCCAGCAGCCTGCCCCCGGGACATTACACCGGGGAGCTGTTTTTT. Translated, it gives CASSLPPGHYTGELFF.

The V and J genes are TRBV29-1 and TRBJ1-6, with 7 positions matching TRBD1. The CDR3 spans 13 residues. V dropped 4 bases and J dropped 7; count of bases not matched to a gene: 4. Germline V CDR1 and CDR2: SQVTM, ANQGSEA. Written as DNA, the CDR3 is TGCAGCGTTGGCCAGGGGGTGAATTCACCCCTCCACTTT. It is translated as CSVGQGVNSPLHF.

The chain carries TRBV20-1 and TRBJ1-1; maybe TRBD1 (5 bases). The CDR3 runs to 13 residues. V was cut by 4 bases and J by 8 bases, with 17 bases left in between. CDR1 is DFQATT, CDR2 SNEGSKA, per germline (reference sequence). The CDR3 DNA sequence: TGCAGTGCTACCAGGGAGGCTGGGAGGGAAGCTTTCTTT. Amino acids: CSATREAGREAFF.

This clonotype appeared many times. The chain carries TRBV20-1 and TRBJ1-1; D is ambiguous. V was clipped by 3 bases and J by 8 bases, with 10 bases between them. The CDR3 contains 11 residues. The germline V gene has CDR1 DFQATT and CDR2 SNEGSKA (reference sequence). The DNA of the CDR3 is TGCAGTGCTAGCCGGGATACCGAAGCTTTCTTT. It is translated as CSASRDTEAFF.

This sequence joins TRBV12-3 or TRBV12-4 and TRBJ2-5; TRBD1 is a possible D gene (7 bases). The J call is uncertain, as TRBJ2-1 better fits the DNA end. This CDR3 has 14 amino acids. CDR3 region: CASTVTGPGDEQFF. The CDR3 coding sequence is TGTGCCAGCACCGTGACAGGGCCGGGGGATGAGCAGTTCTTC.

The genes are TRBV5-6 and TRBJ2-1, with D possibly TRBD2 on 6 matching bases. V was cut by 2 bases and J by 4 bases, with 7 bases left in between. The CDR3 spans 13 residues. CDR1 and CDR2 (germline): SGHDT, YYEEEE. The CDR3 DNA reads TGTGCCAGCAGCTTCGCGGGGTACAATGAGCAGTTCTTC. Its protein product is CASSFAGYNEQFF.

A word on this clonotype: Given a much more abundant clone one base away, this may be a read error. J is TRBJ2-3 and V is TRBV7-9; the D is unclear. Germline CDR1 is SEHNR and CDR2 is FQNEAQ (reference sequence). V lost 3 bases to trimming and J lost 4 bases, with 5 bases between them. This CDR3 spans 12 amino acids. The CDR3, as DNA: TGTGCCAGCAGCTTTCTTTCAGATACGCAGTATTTT. This codes for CASSFLSDTQYF.

Many counts were recorded for this clonotype. The rearrangement joins TRBV6-1 to TRBJ2-5, with a weak D call TRBD2 (5 bases). Trimming removed 4 bases from V and 5 bases from J, with 17 bases in between. The germline gives CDR1 MNHNS, CDR2 SASEGT. The CDR3 has 15 amino acids. The CDR3 nucleotides are TGTGCCAGCAGTGGGACTTTCCCACCTACGGAGACCCAGTACTTC. Residues: CASSGTFPPTETQYF.

This clonotype was observed many times. The gene calls are TRBV7-9 and TRBJ2-1; D remains unclear. V was shortened by 2 bases and J by 8 bases, with 4 bases between the two germline ends. This CDR3 is built from 11 residues. Germline V gene lookup returns CDR1 SEHNR and CDR2 FQNEAQ (reference sequence). The CDR3 region has the DNA TGTGCCAGCAGCTTACAGTATGAGCAGTTCTTC. It translates to CASSLQYEQFF.

Note on this clonotype: One base away lies a much larger clone, so this may be a sequencing read error. The V and J genes are TRBV28 and TRBJ2-3, with D perhaps matching TRBD1 or TRBD2 (5 bases each). The CDR3 spans 13 residues. Germline V gives CDR1 MDHEN, CDR2 SYDVKM. Trimming took off 5 bases at V and 8 bases at J, with 14 bases between the two ends. CDR3 in amino acids: CASSPLTGGTQYF. CDR3 in DNA: TGTGCCAGCAGTCCCCTCACTGGGGGTACGCAGTATTTT.